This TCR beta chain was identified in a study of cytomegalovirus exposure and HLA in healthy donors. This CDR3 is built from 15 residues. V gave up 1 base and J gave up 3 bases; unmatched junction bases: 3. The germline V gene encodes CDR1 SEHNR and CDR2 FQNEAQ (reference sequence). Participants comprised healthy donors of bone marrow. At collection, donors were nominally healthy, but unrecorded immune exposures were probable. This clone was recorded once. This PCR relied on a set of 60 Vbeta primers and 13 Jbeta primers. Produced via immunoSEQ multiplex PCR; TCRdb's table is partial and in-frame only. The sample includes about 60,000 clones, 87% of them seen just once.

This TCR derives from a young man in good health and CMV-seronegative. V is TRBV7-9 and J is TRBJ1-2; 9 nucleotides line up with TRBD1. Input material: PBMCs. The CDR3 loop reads CASSLGQGVHYGYTF. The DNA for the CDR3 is TGTGCCAGCAGCTTAGGACAGGGGGTACACTATGGCTACACCTTC.